This entry concerns a single T cell receptor beta chain. This sample's time point: peripheral blood 6 weeks after treatment start. The source of the sample is a study of PD-L1 blockade in urothelial cancer. Study-wide background: Most patients, about 85% of the roughly 30, were males with bladder-origin cancer.

TCRdb's table, derived via immunoSEQ multiplex PCR, lists solely in-frame clones and lacks some. Of roughly 120,000 clones in the sample, 75% to 95% were seen once. Unmatched junction bases numbered 7, after V lost 5 bases and J lost 1 base. The CDR3 runs 15 residues. The germline gives CDR1 SGHVS, CDR2 FQNEAQ. The source material was PBMCs, sampled around atezolizumab (anti-PD-L1) treatment. The clonotype originates from a man between 60 and 75 years old with urothelial cancer. The chain employs TRBV7-8 and TRBJ2-5; 7 nucleotides line up with TRBD1. CDR3 protein: CASSRDRYFQETQYF. CDR3 coding DNA: TGTGCCAGCAGCCGGGACAGATATTTCCAAGAGACCCAGTACTTC.